This T cell receptor (beta chain) was sequenced for a study of blood T cells in healthy people across ages. General study points: Long-lived donors had more naive CD4+ cells and higher diversity than aged donors.

This clonotype was counted a few times. The antigen is unknown. Sample-barcoded 5' priming and a J-beta primer mix drove a second PCR of 7 to 11 cycles. TCRdb redid the calling of the 5' RACE reads with MiXCR, one entry per CDR3 protein. The repertoire has more than 500,000 distinct CDR3 sequences, about 27% of them found once; the top ten carry 3.6%. The CDR3 has 15 amino acids. From germline, CDR1 is KGHDR and CDR2 SFDVKD. V dropped 3 bases and J dropped 1; count of bases not matched to a gene: 2. The same sample was also used in a study of T cells of mothers and their children. That investigation notes: Compared with unrelated pairs, related mother-child pairs had slightly higher, non-significant overlap.

The TCR was taken from a boy aged 2 to 10 in good health. The chain uses TRBV24-1 and TRBJ2-3; 8 bases agree with TRBD2. The source material was blood. CDR3 loop: CATSDVTSGTDTQYF. CDR3 in DNA: TGTGCCACCAGTGATGTGACTAGCGGCACAGATACGCAGTATTTT.